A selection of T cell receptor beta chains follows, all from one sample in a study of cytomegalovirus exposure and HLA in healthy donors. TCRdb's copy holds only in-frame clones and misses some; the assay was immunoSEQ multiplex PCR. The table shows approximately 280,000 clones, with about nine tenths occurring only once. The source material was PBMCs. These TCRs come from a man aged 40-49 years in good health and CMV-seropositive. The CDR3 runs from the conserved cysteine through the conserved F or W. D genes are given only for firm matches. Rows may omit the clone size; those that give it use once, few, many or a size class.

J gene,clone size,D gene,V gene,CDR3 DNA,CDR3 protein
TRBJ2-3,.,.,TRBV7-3,TGTGCCAGCAGCCCCCTTTTAGATACGCAGTATTTT,CASSPLLDTQYF
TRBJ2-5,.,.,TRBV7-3,TGTGCCAGCAGCCAAGGACAGAAGAAAGAGACCCAGTACTTC,CASSQGQKKETQYF
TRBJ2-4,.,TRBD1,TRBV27,TGTGCCAGCAGTTCCGGGACAGGCATCAACATTCAGTACTTC,CASSSGTGINIQYF
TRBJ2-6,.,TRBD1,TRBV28,TGTGCCAGCAGAGCCGGGACAGGGACTGGGGCCAACGTCCTGACTTTC,CASRAGTGTGANVLTF
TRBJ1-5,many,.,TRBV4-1,TGCGCCAGCAGCCAAGACTCTCCCGGGAGCAATCAGCCCCAGCATTTT,CASSQDSPGSNQPQHF
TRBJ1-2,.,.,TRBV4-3,TGCGCCAGCAGCCAAGATTTATCTTACTATGGCTACACCTTC,CASSQDLSYYGYTF
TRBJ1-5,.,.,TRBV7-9,TGTGCCAGCAGCTTAGGCCGAGGGGGACAGCCCCAGCATTTT,CASSLGRGGQPQHF
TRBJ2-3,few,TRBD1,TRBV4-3,TGCGCCAGCAGCCAAGATCTAGGGACAGGGCTGTATTTT,CASSQDLGTGLYF
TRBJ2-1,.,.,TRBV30,TGTGCCTGGAACCCTACCCTCTCTAGCAATGAGCAGTTCTTC,CAWNPTLSSNEQFF
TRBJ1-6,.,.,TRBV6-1,TGTGCCAGCAGTGAAGCGGTCAGTTATAATTCACCCCTCCACTTT,CASSEAVSYNSPLHF
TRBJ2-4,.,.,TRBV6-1,TGTGCCAGCAGTGAAGTGAGAGCGTATCTAGCCAAAAACATTCAGTACTTC,CASSEVRAYLAKNIQYF
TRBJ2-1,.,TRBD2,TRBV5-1,TGCGCCAGCAGCTCGAACCCCACTAGCGGGAGCCACAATGAGCAGTTCTTC,CASSSNPTSGSHNEQFF
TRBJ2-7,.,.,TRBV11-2,TGTGCCAGCAGCTCGGGACTCGAGCAGTACTTC,CASSSGLEQYF
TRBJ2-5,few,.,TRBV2,TGTGCCAGCCACCTGTCCCTATTCTCGGAGACCCAGTACTTC,CASHLSLFSETQYF
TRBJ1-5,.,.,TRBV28,TGTGCCAGCAGTTTTCCAGAAAGTAGCAATCAGCCCCAGCATTTT,CASSFPESSNQPQHF
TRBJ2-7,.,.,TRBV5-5,TGTGCCAGCAGCTTGGGGGGCAGCGAGCAGTACTTC,CASSLGGSEQYF
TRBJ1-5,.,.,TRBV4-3,TGCGCCAGCAGCCAAGATCAGGGAGGAGGTAGCAATCAGCCCCAGCATTTT,CASSQDQGGGSNQPQHF
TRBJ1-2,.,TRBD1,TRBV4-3,TGCGCCAGCAGCCCGGGACAGGCCTATGGCTACACCTTC,CASSPGQAYGYTF
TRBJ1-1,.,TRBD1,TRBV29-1,TGCAGCGTTAGCAGGGGGGAAGCTTTCTTT,CSVSRGEAFF
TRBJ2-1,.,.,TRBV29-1,TGCAGCGTTGAGAGGGAGTCCTACAATGAGCAGTTCTTC,CSVERESYNEQFF
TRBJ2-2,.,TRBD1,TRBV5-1,TGCGCCAGCAGCTTCTCGACAGGGCCCGGGGAGCTGTTTTTT,CASSFSTGPGELFF
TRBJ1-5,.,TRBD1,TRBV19,TGTGCCAGTAGGCAGGGGGCAGTTCGTCAGCCCCAGCATTTT,CASRQGAVRQPQHF
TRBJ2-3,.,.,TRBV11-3,TGTGCCAGCAGCTTATCAGGCCCGACCACAGATACGCAGTATTTT,CASSLSGPTTDTQYF
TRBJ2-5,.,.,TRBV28,TGTGCCAGCAGTTTGTACGGGGGAGAGCAAGAGACCCAGTACTTC,CASSLYGGEQETQYF
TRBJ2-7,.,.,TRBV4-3,TGCGCCAGCAGCCAAGGATCCGGGAGTTACCCCTACGAGCAGTACTTC,CASSQGSGSYPYEQYF